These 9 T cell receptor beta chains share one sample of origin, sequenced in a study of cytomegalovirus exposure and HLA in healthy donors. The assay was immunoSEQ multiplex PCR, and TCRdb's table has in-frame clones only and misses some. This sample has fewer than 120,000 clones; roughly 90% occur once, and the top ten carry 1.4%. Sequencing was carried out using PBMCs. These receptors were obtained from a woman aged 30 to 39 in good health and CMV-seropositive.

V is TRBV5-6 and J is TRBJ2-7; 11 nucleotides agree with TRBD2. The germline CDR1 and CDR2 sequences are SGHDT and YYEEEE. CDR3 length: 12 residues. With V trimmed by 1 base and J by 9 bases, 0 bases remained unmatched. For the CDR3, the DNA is TGTGCCAGCAGCTTGACTAGCGGGGGGCAGTACTTC. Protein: CASSLTSGGQYF.

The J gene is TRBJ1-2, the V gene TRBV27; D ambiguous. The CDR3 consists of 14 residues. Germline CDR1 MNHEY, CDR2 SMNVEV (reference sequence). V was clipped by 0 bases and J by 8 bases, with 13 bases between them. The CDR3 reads CASSLSRVGIGYTF. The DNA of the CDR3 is TGTGCCAGCAGTTTATCGCGGGTTGGCATCGGCTACACCTTC.

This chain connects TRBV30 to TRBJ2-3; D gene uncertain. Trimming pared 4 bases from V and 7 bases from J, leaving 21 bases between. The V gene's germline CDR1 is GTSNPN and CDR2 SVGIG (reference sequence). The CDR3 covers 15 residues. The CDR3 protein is CAWNVGAPITNTQYF. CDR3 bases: TGTGCCTGGAATGTCGGAGCGCCTATTACTAATACGCAGTATTTT.

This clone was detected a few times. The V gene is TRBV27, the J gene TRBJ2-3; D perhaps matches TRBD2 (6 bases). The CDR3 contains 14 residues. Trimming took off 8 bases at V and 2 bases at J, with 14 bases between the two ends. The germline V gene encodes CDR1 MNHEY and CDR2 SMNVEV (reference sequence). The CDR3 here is CASRRGSPTDTQYF. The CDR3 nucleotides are TGTGCCAGCCGGAGGGGCAGTCCCACAGATACGCAGTATTTT.

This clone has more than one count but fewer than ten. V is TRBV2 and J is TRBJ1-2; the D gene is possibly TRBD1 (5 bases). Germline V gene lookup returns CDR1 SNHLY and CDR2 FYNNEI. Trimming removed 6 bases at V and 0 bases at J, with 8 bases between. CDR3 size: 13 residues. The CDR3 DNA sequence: TGTGCCAGCAGCAGGGTAGCTAACTATGGCTACACCTTC. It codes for CASSRVANYGYTF.

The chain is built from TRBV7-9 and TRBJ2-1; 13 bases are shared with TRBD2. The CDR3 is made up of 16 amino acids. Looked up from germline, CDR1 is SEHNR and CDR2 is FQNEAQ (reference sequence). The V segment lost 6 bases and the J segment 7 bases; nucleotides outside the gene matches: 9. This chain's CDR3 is CASSQARTSGSNEQFF. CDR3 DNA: TGTGCCAGCAGTCAAGCCCGGACTAGCGGGAGTAATGAGCAGTTCTTC.

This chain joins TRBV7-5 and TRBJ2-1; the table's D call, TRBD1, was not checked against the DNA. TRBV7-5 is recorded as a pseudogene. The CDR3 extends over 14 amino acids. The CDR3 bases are TGTGCCAGAAAGGACCATGACAGACACAATGAGCAGTTCTTC. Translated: CARKDHDRHNEQFF.

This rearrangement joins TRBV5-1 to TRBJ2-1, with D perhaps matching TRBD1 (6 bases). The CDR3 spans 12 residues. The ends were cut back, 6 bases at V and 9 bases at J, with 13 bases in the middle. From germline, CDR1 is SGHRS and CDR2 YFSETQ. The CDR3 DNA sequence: TGCGCCAGCACTTACCAGGGGAGTGAGCAGTTCTTC. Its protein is CASTYQGSEQFF.

CDR3: CASSTGNTEAFF. As DNA, the CDR3 is TGTGCCAGCAGTACAGGGAACACTGAAGCTTTCTTT. The rearrangement links TRBV6-5 to TRBJ1-1; D possibly corresponds to TRBD1 (5 bases). The CDR3 is 12 amino acids. The V end lost 5 bases, the J end lost 1 base, and 5 bases lay between the germline ends. Germline assignment: CDR1 MNHEY and CDR2 SVGAGI.